The clone carrying this T cell receptor beta chain was seen a few times. Antigen: not known. An immunoSEQ assay, version v3.0, was performed at survey level. Generated by immunoSEQ multiplex PCR, the TCRdb table keeps only in-frame clones and is missing some. This table holds tens of thousands of clones, about 80% found once. This sample is drawn from a study of long-term antiretroviral therapy in people with HIV. About the research overall: It was about a decade before the 2015 immediate-ART recommendation that the earliest samples were taken. Study-wide results and caveats: ART was followed by higher diversity that remained below transplant donor controls. Clones with expansion before ART led the repertoire at all time points.

Per donor, at least one pre-ART and at least two post-ART PBMC samples were obtained. This TCR came from a man under 40 with HIV. This specimen was unsorted PBMCs, taken approximately 6.2 years after starting antiretroviral therapy.

CDR3 residues: CASSLGWTGDGNTIYF. The CDR3 DNA reads TGTGCCAGCAGCTTAGGCTGGACAGGGGACGGAAACACCATATATTTT. The chain employs TRBV7-9 and TRBJ1-3; 9 positions match TRBD1. The CDR3 is 16 amino acids. The J segment lost 4 bases and the V segment lost 1 base, leaving 5 bases of the junction unmatched. Germline CDR1 reads SEHNR; CDR2 reads FQNEAQ (reference sequence).